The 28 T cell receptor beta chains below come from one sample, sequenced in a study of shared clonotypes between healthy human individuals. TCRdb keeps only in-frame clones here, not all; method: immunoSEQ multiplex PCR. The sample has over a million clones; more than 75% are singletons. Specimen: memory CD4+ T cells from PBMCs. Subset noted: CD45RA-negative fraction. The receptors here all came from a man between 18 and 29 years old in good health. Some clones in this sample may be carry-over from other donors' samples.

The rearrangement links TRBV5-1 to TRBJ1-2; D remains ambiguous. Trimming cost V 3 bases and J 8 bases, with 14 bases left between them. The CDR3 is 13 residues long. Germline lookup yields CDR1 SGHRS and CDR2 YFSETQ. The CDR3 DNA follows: TGCGCCAGCAGCTACGAGACCTTGGGGGGCTACACCTTC. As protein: CASSYETLGGYTF.

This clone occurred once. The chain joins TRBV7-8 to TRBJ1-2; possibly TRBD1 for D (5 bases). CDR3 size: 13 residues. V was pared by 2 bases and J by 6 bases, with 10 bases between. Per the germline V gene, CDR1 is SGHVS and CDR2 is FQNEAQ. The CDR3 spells CASSLSGSHGYTF. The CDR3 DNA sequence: TGTGCCAGCAGCTTATCAGGGTCCCATGGCTACACCTTC. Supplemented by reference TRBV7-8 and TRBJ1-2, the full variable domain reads GAGVSQSPRYKVAKRGQDVALRCDPISGHVSLFWYQQALGQGPEFLTYFQNEAQLDKSGLPSDRFFAERPEGSVSTLKIQRTQQEDSAVYLCASSLSGSHGYTFGSGTRLTVV.

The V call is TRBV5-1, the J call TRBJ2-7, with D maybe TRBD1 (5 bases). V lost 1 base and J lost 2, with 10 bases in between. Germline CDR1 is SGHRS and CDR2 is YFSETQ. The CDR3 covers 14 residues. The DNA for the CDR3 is TGCGCCAGCAGCTTGCAGGGTGAAGCCTACGAGCAGTACTTC. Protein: CASSLQGEAYEQYF.

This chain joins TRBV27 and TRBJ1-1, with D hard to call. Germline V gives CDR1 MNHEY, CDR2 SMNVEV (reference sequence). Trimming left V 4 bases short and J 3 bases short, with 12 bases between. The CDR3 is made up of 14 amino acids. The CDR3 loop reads CASSSAGWDTEAFF. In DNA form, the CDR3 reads TGTGCCAGCAGTTCGGCAGGTTGGGACACTGAAGCTTTCTTT.

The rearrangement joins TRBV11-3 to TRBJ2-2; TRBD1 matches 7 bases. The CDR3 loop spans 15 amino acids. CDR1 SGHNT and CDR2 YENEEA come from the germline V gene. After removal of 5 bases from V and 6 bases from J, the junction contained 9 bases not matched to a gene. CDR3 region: CASSLMSQGAGELFF. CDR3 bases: TGTGCCAGCAGCCTTATGTCCCAGGGGGCCGGGGAGCTGTTTTTT.

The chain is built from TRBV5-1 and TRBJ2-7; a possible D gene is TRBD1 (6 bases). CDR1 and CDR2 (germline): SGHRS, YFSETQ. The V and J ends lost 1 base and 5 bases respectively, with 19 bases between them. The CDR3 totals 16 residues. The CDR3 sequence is CASSLSGVGYWDEQYF. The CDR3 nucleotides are TGCGCCAGCAGCTTGTCAGGGGTTGGTTACTGGGACGAGCAGTACTTC. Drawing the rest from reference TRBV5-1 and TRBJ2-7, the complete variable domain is KAGVTQTPRYLIKTRGQQVTLSCSPISGHRSVSWYQQTPGQGLQFLFEYFSETQRNKGNFPGRFSGRQFSNSRSEMNVSTLELGDSALYLCASSLSGVGYWDEQYFGPGTRLTVT.

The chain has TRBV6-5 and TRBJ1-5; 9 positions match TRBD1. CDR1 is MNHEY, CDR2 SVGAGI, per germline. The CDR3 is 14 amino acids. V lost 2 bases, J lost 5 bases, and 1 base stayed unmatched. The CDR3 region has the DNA TGTGCCAGCAGTTACCGGGACAGGGATCAGCCCCAGCATTTT. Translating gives CASSYRDRDQPQHF.

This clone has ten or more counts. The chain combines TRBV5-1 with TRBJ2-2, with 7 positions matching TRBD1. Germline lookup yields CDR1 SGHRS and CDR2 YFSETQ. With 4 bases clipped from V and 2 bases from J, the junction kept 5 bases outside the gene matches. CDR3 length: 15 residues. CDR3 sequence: CASSPTGPNTGELFF. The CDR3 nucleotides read TGCGCCAGCAGCCCGACAGGGCCCAACACCGGGGAGCTGTTTTTT.

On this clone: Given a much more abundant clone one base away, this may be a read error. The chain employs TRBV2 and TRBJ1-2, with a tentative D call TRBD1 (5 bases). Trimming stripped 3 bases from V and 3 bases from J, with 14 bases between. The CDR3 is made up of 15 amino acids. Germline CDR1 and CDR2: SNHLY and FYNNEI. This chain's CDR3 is CASSELAGPYYGYTF. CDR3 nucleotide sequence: TGTGCCAGCAGTGAGCTCGCAGGGCCCTACTATGGCTACACCTTC.

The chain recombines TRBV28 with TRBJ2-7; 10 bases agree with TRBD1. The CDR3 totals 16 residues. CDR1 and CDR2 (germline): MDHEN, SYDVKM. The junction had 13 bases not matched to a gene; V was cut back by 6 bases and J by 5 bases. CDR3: CASSPNDRGRSHEQYF. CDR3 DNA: TGTGCCAGCAGCCCCAACGACAGGGGGCGATCCCACGAGCAGTACTTC.

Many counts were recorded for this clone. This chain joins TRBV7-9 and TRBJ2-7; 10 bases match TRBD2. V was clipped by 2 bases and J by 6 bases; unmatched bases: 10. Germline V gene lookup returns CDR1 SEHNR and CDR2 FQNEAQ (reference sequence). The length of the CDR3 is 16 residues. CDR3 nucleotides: TGTGCCAGCAGCTTAACAGCGGGAGGGCCTCGGGGCGAGCAGTACTTC. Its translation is CASSLTAGGPRGEQYF. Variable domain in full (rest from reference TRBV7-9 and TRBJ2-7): DTGVSQNPRHKITKRGQNVTFRCDPISEHNRLYWYRQTLGQGPEFLTYFQNEAQLEKSRLLSDRFSAERPKGSFSTLEIQRTEQGDSAMYLCASSLTAGGPRGEQYFGPGTRLTVT.

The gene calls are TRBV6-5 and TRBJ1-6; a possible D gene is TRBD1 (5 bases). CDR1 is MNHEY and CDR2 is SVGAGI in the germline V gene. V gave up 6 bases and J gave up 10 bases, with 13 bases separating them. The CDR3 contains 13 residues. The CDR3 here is CASRGGADSPLHF. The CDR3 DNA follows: TGTGCCAGCAGAGGTGGGGCGGACTCACCCCTCCACTTT.

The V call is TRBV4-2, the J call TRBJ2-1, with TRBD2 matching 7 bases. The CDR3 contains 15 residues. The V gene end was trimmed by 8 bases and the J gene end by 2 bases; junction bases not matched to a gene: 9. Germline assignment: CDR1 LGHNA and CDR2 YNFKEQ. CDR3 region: CASQTSMAAYNEQFF. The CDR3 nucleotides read TGTGCCAGCCAGACTAGCATGGCGGCCTACAATGAGCAGTTCTTC.

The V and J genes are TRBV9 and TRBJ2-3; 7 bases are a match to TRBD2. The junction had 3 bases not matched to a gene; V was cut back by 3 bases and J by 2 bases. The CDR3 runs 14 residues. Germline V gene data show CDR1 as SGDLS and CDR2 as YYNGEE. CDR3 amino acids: CASSARDYTDTQYF. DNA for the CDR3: TGTGCCAGCAGCGCGAGGGACTACACAGATACGCAGTATTTT.

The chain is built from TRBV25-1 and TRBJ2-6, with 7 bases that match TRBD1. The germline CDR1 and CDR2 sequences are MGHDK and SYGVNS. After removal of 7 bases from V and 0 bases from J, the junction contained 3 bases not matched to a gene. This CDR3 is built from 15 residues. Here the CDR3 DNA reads TGTGCCAGCACCCCAGGGGGCTCTGGGGCCAACGTCCTGACTTTC. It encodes CASTPGGSGANVLTF.

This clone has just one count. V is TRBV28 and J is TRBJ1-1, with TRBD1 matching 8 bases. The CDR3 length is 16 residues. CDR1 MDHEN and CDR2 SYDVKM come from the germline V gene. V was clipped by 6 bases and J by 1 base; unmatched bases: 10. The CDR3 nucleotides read TGTGCCAGCAGCCTCCGTCCGGGACAGGCGAACACTGAAGCTTTCTTT. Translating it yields CASSLRPGQANTEAFF.

The chain's CDR3 is CASSVRDRAGIQYF. The CDR3 coding sequence is TGTGCCAGCAGCGTGCGAGACAGGGCTGGCATTCAGTACTTC. The chain couples TRBV9 to TRBJ2-4, with 7 bases identical to TRBD1. Germline values: CDR1 SGDLS, CDR2 YYNGEE. The CDR3 consists of 14 residues. Germline trimming cut 2 bases from V and 9 bases from J; bases unmatched to any gene: 8.

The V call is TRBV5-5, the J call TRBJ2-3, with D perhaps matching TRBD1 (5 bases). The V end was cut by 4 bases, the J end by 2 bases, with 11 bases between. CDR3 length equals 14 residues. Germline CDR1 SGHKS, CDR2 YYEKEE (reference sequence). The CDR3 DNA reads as TGTGCCAGCAGCCCGCGGACAACCACAGATACGCAGTATTTT. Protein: CASSPRTTTDTQYF.

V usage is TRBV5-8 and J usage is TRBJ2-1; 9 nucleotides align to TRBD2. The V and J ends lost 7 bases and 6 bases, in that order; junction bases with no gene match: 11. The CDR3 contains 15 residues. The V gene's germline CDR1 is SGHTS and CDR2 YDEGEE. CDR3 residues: CASARRGGRANEQFF. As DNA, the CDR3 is TGTGCCAGCGCCCGGCGGGGCGGGAGGGCCAATGAGCAGTTCTTC.

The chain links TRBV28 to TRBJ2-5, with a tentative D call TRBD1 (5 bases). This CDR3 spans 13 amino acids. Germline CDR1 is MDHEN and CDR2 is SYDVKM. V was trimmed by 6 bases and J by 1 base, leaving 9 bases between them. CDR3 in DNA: TGTGCCAGCAGACCAGGGTTCCAAGAGACCCAGTACTTC. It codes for CASRPGFQETQYF.

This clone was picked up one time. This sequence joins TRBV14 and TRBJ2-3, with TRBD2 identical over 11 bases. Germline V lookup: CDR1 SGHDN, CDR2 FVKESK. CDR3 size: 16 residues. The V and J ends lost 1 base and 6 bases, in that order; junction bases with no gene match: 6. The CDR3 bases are TGTGCCAGCAGCCAAGGTCCTAGCGGGAGGACTGATACGCAGTATTTT. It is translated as CASSQGPSGRTDTQYF.

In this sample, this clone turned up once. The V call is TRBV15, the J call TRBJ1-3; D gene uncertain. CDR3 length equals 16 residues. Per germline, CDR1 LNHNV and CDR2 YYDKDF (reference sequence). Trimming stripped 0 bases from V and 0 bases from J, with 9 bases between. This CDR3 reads CATSRDIDYSGNTIYF. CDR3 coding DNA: TGTGCCACCAGCAGAGATATAGATTACTCTGGAAACACCATATATTTT.

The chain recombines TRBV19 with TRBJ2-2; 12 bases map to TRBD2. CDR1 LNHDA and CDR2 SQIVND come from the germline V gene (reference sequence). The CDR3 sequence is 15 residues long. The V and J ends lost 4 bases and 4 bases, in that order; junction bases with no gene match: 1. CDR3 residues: CASSKGLAGTGELFF. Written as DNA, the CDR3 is TGTGCCAGTAGTAAGGGACTAGCGGGCACCGGGGAGCTGTTTTTT.

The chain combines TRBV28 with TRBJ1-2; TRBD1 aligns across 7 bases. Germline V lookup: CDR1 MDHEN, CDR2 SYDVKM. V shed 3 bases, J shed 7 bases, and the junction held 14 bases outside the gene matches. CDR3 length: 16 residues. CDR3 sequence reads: CASSLLPGQGESGYTF. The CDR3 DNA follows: TGTGCCAGCAGTTTGCTCCCCGGGCAGGGGGAGAGTGGCTACACCTTC.

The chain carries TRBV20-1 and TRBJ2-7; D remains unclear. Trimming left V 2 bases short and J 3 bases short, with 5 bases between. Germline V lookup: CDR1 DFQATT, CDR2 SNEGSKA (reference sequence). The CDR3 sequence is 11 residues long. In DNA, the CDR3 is TGCAGTGCTAGAACATTCTACGAGCAGTACTTC. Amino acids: CSARTFYEQYF.

The DNA for the CDR3 is TGTGCCAGCTTGGGAGTAATCACCGGGGAGCTGTTTTTT. Translated, it gives CASLGVITGELFF. The chain joins TRBV6-1 to TRBJ2-2, with D perhaps TRBD2 (5 bases). The CDR3 is made up of 13 amino acids. Trimming took off 8 bases at V and 4 bases at J, with 11 bases between the two ends. Germline CDR1 reads MNHNS; CDR2 reads SASEGT.

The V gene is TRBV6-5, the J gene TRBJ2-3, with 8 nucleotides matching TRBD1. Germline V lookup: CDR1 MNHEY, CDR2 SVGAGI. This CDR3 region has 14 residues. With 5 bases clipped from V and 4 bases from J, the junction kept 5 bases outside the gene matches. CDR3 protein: CASSRRGRADTQYF. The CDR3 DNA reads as TGTGCCAGCAGTCGCAGGGGGCGAGCAGATACGCAGTATTTT.

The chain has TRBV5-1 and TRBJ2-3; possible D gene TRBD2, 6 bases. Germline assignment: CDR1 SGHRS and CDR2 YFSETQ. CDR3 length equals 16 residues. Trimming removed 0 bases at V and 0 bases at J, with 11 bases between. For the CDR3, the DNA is TGCGCCAGCAGCTTGGTGATAGCGGCTAGCACAGATACGCAGTATTTT. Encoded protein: CASSLVIAASTDTQYF.